These T cell receptor beta chains were read from a single sample in a study of shared clonotypes between healthy human individuals. Profiling relied on immunoSEQ multiplex PCR, and the TCRdb table lists in-frame clones only, not all of them. The sample carries more than 2 million clones, 93% recorded once. The specimen sequenced was naive CD8+ T cells from PBMCs. The receptors derive from a man aged 18 to 30 in good health. Some clones in this sample may be carry-over from other donors' samples. Each CDR3 is given with its conserved first and last residue. A D gene is named only where the DNA matches it firmly. A row's size may be missing; if present it is once, few, many or a size class.

j_call: TRBJ2-3
v_call: TRBV11-2
clone_size: NA
d_call: NA
cdr3_length: 15
cdr3_aa: CASSLESRETDTQYF
cdr3_nt: TGTGCCAGCAGCTTAGAGTCGCGGGAAACAGATACGCAGTATTTT

j_call: TRBJ1-1
v_call: TRBV4-1
clone_size: NA
d_call: NA
cdr3_length: 16
cdr3_aa: CASSQKEGYRNTEAFF
cdr3_nt: TGCGCCAGCAGCCAGAAGGAGGGTTACAGAAACACTGAAGCTTTCTTT

j_call: TRBJ2-3
v_call: TRBV28
clone_size: NA
d_call: NA
cdr3_length: 16
cdr3_aa: CASSLLSGEVTDTQYF
cdr3_nt: TGTGCCAGCAGTTTATTGTCAGGGGAGGTGACAGATACGCAGTATTTT

j_call: TRBJ2-4
v_call: TRBV27
clone_size: NA
d_call: NA
cdr3_length: 16
cdr3_aa: CASSLSFPRPPNIQYF
cdr3_nt: TGTGCCAGCAGTTTATCCTTTCCGCGGCCTCCAAACATTCAGTACTTC

j_call: TRBJ1-3
v_call: TRBV2
clone_size: NA
d_call: NA
cdr3_length: 16
cdr3_aa: CASSEAHRGVGYTIYF
cdr3_nt: TGTGCCAGCAGTGAAGCGCATCGGGGTGTTGGATACACCATATATTTT

j_call: TRBJ2-5
v_call: TRBV14
clone_size: once
d_call: TRBD2
cdr3_length: 16
cdr3_aa: CASSQRTSRRVETQYF
cdr3_nt: TGTGCCAGCAGCCAAAGGACTAGCCGCCGGGTAGAGACCCAGTACTTC

j_call: TRBJ2-1
v_call: TRBV7-2
clone_size: NA
d_call: NA
cdr3_length: 16
cdr3_aa: CASSLKGMGTYNEQFF
cdr3_nt: TGTGCCAGCAGCTTAAAAGGGATGGGGACCTACAATGAGCAGTTCTTC

j_call: TRBJ2-7
v_call: TRBV5-6
clone_size: NA
d_call: TRBD2
cdr3_length: 17
cdr3_aa: CASSEGYELAGSYEQYF
cdr3_nt: TGTGCCAGCAGCGAGGGATACGAACTAGCGGGATCCTACGAGCAGTACTTC

j_call: TRBJ2-7
v_call: TRBV4-2
clone_size: NA
d_call: NA
cdr3_length: 15
cdr3_aa: CASSQDLAGSYEQYF
cdr3_nt: TGTGCCAGCAGCCAAGATTTGGCAGGTTCCTACGAGCAGTACTTC

j_call: TRBJ2-3
v_call: TRBV7-6
clone_size: NA
d_call: NA
cdr3_length: 13
cdr3_aa: CASSLRGADTQYF
cdr3_nt: TGTGCCAGCAGCTTAAGGGGAGCGGATACGCAGTATTTT

j_call: TRBJ2-7
v_call: TRBV10-3
clone_size: NA
d_call: TRBD1
cdr3_length: 15
cdr3_aa: CAISDETGGYYEQYF
cdr3_nt: TGTGCCATCAGTGACGAGACAGGGGGCTACTACGAGCAGTACTTC

j_call: TRBJ2-7
v_call: TRBV7-9
clone_size: NA
d_call: NA
cdr3_length: 14
cdr3_aa: CASSLGSVYYEQYF
cdr3_nt: TGTGCCAGCAGCTTAGGGTCGGTATACTACGAGCAGTACTTC

j_call: TRBJ1-1
v_call: TRBV2
clone_size: once
d_call: NA
cdr3_length: 11
cdr3_aa: CASTKNTEAFF
cdr3_nt: TGTGCCAGTACCAAGAACACTGAAGCTTTCTTT

j_call: TRBJ2-3
v_call: TRBV9
clone_size: NA
d_call: NA
cdr3_length: 17
cdr3_aa: CASSEFSDPPSTDTQYF
cdr3_nt: TGTGCCAGCAGCGAGTTCAGCGATCCTCCTAGCACAGATACGCAGTATTTT

j_call: TRBJ2-1
v_call: TRBV7-8
clone_size: once
d_call: NA
cdr3_length: 15
cdr3_aa: CASSLGVGRGNEQFF
cdr3_nt: TGTGCCAGCAGCTTAGGGGTCGGGAGAGGCAATGAGCAGTTCTTC

j_call: TRBJ2-7
v_call: TRBV9
clone_size: NA
d_call: NA
cdr3_length: 15
cdr3_aa: CASSQAAAVSYEQYF
cdr3_nt: TGTGCCAGCAGCCAGGCAGCGGCCGTCTCCTACGAGCAGTACTTC

j_call: TRBJ2-2
v_call: TRBV7-9
clone_size: NA
d_call: NA
cdr3_length: 17
cdr3_aa: CASSSFPIPANTGELFF
cdr3_nt: TGTGCCAGCAGCTCCTTCCCCATCCCAGCGAACACCGGGGAGCTGTTTTTT

j_call: TRBJ2-1
v_call: TRBV27
clone_size: NA
d_call: NA
cdr3_length: 11
cdr3_aa: CASLSGLREFF
cdr3_nt: TGTGCCAGCTTATCAGGGTTGCGGGAGTTCTTC

j_call: TRBJ1-1
v_call: TRBV10-3
clone_size: NA
d_call: TRBD1
cdr3_length: 14
cdr3_aa: CAIKPGGVNTEAFF
cdr3_nt: TGTGCCATCAAACCAGGGGGCGTGAACACTGAAGCTTTCTTT

j_call: TRBJ2-7
v_call: TRBV7-9
clone_size: NA
d_call: NA
cdr3_length: 13
cdr3_aa: CASSLGVNYEQYF
cdr3_nt: TGTGCCAGCAGCTTAGGGGTTAACTACGAGCAGTACTTC

j_call: TRBJ1-2
v_call: TRBV11-2
clone_size: NA
d_call: TRBD1
cdr3_length: 12
cdr3_aa: CASSRHPDRTTF
cdr3_nt: TGTGCCAGCAGCCGACACCCGGACAGGACCACCTTC

j_call: TRBJ1-5
v_call: TRBV30
clone_size: NA
d_call: NA
cdr3_length: 14
cdr3_aa: CAWSGQNSNQPQHF
cdr3_nt: TGTGCCTGGAGTGGGCAGAATAGCAATCAGCCCCAGCATTTT